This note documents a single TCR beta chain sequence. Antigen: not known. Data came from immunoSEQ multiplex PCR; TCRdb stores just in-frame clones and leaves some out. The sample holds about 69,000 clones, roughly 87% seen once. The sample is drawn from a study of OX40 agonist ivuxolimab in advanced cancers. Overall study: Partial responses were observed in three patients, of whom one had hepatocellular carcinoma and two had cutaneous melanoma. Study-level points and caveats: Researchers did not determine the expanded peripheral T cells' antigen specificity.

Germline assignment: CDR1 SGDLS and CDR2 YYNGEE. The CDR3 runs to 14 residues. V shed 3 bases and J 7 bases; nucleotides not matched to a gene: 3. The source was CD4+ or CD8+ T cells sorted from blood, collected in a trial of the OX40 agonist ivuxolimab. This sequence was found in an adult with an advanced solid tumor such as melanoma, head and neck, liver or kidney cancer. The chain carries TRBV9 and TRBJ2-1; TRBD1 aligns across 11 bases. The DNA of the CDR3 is TGTGCCAGCAGCGCCCGGGACAGGGGGAATGAGCAGTTCTTC. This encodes CASSARDRGNEQFF.